The T cell receptor beta chain described here comes from a study of T cell responses to AZD1222 COVID-19 vaccine. The CDR3 sequence is 12 residues long. From germline, CDR1 is SGHVS and CDR2 FNYEAQ. V dropped 3 bases and J dropped 7 bases, with 6 bases sitting between them. Only in-frame clones appear in the TCRdb table, and some are missing; sequencing was by immunoSEQ multiplex PCR. The sample yields 150,000 or so clones, 90% to 95% seen once. The source was peripheral blood, collected on day 0 of AZD1222 vaccination. The chain is built from TRBV7-6 and TRBJ1-4; no clear D. The source of this sequence is an adult in good health. In nucleotides, the CDR3 is TGTGCCAGCAGCTTTGACGGTGAAAAACTGTTTTTT. Residues: CASSFDGEKLFF.